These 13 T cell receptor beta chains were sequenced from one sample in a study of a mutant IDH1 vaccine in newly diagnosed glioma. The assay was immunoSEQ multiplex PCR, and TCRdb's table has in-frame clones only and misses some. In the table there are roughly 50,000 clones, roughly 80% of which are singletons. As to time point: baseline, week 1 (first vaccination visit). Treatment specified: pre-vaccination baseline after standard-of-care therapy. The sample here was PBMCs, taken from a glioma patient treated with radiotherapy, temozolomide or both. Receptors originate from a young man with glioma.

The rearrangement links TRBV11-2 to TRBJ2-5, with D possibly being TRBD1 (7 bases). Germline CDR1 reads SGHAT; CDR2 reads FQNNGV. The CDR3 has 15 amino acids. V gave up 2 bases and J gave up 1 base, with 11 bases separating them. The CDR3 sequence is CASSLIQGGQETQYF. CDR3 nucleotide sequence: TGTGCCAGCAGCTTAATTCAGGGGGGCCAAGAGACCCAGTACTTC.

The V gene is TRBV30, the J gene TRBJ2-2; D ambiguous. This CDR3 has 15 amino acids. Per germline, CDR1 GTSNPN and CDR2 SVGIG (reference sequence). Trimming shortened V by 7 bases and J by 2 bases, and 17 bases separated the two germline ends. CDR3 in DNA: TGTGCCTCGAAGGACGGCCCCTTTAACACCGGGGAGCTGTTTTTT. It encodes CASKDGPFNTGELFF.

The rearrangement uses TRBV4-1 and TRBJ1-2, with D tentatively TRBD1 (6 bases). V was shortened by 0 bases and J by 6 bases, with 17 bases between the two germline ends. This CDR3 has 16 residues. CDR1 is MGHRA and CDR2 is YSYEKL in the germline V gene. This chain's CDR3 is CASSQDQGGGINGYTF. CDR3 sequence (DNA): TGCGCCAGCAGCCAAGATCAAGGAGGGGGAATAAATGGCTACACCTTC.

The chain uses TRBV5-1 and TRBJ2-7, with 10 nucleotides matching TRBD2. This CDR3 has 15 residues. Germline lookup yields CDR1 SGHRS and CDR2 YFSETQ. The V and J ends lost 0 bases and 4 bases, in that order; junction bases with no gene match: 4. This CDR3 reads CASSLVSGGRYEQYF. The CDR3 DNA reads TGCGCCAGCAGCTTGGTTAGCGGGGGGCGGTACGAGCAGTACTTC.

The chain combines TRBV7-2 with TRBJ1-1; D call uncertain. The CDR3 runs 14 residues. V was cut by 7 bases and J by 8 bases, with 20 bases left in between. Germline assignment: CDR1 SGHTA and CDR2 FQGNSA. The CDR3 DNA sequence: TGTGCCAGCACCCTTTTAACATCTTCGTCGGAAGCTTTCTTT. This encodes CASTLLTSSSEAFF.

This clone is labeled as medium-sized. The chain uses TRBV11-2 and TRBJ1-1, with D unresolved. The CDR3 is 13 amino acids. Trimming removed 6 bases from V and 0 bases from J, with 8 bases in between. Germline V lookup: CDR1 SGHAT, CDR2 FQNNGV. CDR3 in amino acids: CASRWEMNTEAFF. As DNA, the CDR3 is TGTGCCAGCAGGTGGGAGATGAACACTGAAGCTTTCTTT.

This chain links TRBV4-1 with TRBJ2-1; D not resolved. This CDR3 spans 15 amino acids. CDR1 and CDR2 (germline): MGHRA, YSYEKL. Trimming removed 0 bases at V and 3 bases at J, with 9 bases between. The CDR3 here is CASSQDLASYNEQFF. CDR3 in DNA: TGCGCCAGCAGCCAAGATCTGGCCAGCTACAATGAGCAGTTCTTC.

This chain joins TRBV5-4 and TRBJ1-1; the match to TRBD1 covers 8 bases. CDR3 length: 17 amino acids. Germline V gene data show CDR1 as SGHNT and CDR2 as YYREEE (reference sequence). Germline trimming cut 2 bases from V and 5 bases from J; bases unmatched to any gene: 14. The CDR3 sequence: CASSFITAGTGLTEAFF. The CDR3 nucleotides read TGTGCCAGCAGCTTTATCACTGCCGGGACAGGTTTGACTGAAGCTTTCTTT.

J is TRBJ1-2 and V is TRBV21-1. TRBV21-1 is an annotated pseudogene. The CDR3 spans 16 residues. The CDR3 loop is CASSVGRVSGSYGYTF. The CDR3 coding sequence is TGTGCCAGCAGCGTAGGCCGGGTCTCGGGCAGCTATGGCTACACCTTC.

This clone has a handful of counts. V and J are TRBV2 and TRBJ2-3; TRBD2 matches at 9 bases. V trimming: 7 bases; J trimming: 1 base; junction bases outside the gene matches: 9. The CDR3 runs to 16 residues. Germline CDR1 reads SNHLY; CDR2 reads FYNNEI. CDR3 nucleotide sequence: TGTGCCAGCACCGTCTGGGAGCGGGAGGGCACAGATACGCAGTATTTT. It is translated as CASTVWEREGTDTQYF.

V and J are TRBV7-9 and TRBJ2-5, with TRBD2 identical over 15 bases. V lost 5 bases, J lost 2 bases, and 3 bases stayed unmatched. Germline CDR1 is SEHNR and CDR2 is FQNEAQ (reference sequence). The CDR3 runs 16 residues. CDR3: CASSPGLAGGQETQYF. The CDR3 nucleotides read TGTGCCAGCAGCCCAGGACTAGCGGGGGGGCAAGAGACCCAGTACTTC.

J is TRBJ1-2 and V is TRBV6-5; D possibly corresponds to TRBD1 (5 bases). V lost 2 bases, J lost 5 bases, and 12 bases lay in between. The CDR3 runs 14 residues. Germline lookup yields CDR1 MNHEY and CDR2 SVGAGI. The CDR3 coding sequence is TGTGCCAGCAGTTACCGAGGACAAGTTTATGGCTACACCTTC. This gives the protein CASSYRGQVYGYTF.

The CDR3 DNA reads as TGTGCCTGGAAGGGGGGCGCAGAAGCTTTCTTT. This encodes CAWKGGAEAFF. V usage is TRBV30 and J usage is TRBJ1-1; tentatively, D is TRBD1 (6 bases). Trimming removed 4 bases at V and 8 bases at J, with 11 bases between. Per germline, CDR1 GTSNPN and CDR2 SVGIG (reference sequence). There are 11 residues in the CDR3.